Listed below are T cell receptor beta chains from one sample, sequenced in a study of T cell responses to AZD1222 COVID-19 vaccine. Here immunoSEQ multiplex PCR was the method, and the copy in TCRdb shows in-frame clones only, minus some. The table includes more than 150,000 clones, 90% detected once. The sequences come from peripheral blood, collected 28 days after the second AZD1222 dose. Every receptor here comes from an adult who received the AZD1222 COVID-19 vaccine. The CDR3 runs from the conserved cysteine through the conserved F or W. The D gene is left open where the match is weak. Not all rows give a size; the values are once, few, many and, for expanded clones, a class.

>TRBJ1-5|TRBV3-1/TRBV3-2|.|15|.
TGTGCCAGCAGCAAGGGGACGTCTAGCAATCAGCCCCAGCATTTT
CASSKGTSSNQPQHF
>TRBJ1-2|TRBV2|.|12|TRBD1
TGTGCCAGCACCTGGGGGGACAGGAGCTACACCTTC
CASTWGDRSYTF
>TRBJ2-7|TRBV10-1|.|14|TRBD2
TGCGCCAGCAGTGAAATGTCTAGCGGGAGCGAGCAGTACTTC
CASSEMSSGSEQYF
>TRBJ1-2|TRBV19|.|15|TRBD1
TGTGCCAGTAGGCAAACAGGGGGCTACGCCTATGGCTACACCTTC
CASRQTGGYAYGYTF
>TRBJ1-1|TRBV13|.|12|TRBD1
TGTGCCAGCAGCCCTCAGGGGGACGAAGCTTTCTTT
CASSPQGDEAFF
>TRBJ1-5|TRBV30|.|15|TRBD1
TGTGCCTGGAGCCGGGGACAGACTAGCAATCAGCCCCAGCATTTT
CAWSRGQTSNQPQHF
>TRBJ2-3|TRBV6-5|.|11|TRBD1
TGTGCCAGCAGCGACAGGGTTACGCAGTATTTT
CASSDRVTQYF
>TRBJ1-1|TRBV5-1|.|15|.
TGCGCCAGCAGCTTGAGCCCGGGGGCGGACACTGAAGCTTTCTTT
CASSLSPGADTEAFF
>TRBJ1-2|TRBV19|.|13|.
TGTGCCAGTAGAGTACCCAGGGCGTGGGGCTACACCTTC
CASRVPRAWGYTF
>TRBJ2-7|TRBV27|.|14|.
TGTGCCAGCAGGAAGGGAATCCAGTCCTACGAGCAGTACTTC
CASRKGIQSYEQYF
>TRBJ2-3|TRBV10-3|.|14|.
TGTGCCATCAGTGTACAAGGGGCCCTAGATACGCAGTATTTT
CAISVQGALDTQYF
>TRBJ1-3|TRBV5-6|.|17|.
TGTGCCAGCAGCTGGGGACCGGGACAACTCTCTGGAAACACCATATATTTT
CASSWGPGQLSGNTIYF
>TRBJ1-1|TRBV7-2|.|15|TRBD1
TGTGCCAGCAGCTCAGGGGGGACAGGACACACTGAAGCTTTCTTT
CASSSGGTGHTEAFF
>TRBJ2-3|TRBV3-1/TRBV3-2|few|14|TRBD1
TGTGCCAGCAGGGACCGCAGGGGGACAGATACGCAGTATTTT
CASRDRRGTDTQYF
>TRBJ1-4|TRBV25-1|once|15|.
TGTGCCAGCAGTGAATTGGGCACAGGGTTGGAAAAACTGTTTTTT
CASSELGTGLEKLFF
>TRBJ1-6|TRBV11-2|.|16|.
TGTGCCAGCAGCTTTCCCGTCGGGGGGCAAAAATCACCCCTCCACTTT
CASSFPVGGQKSPLHF
>TRBJ2-3|TRBV7-6|.|15|.
TGTGCCAGCAGCTTAGCTACGACTAGCACAGATACGCAGTATTTT
CASSLATTSTDTQYF
>TRBJ1-5|TRBV5-1|.|14|TRBD1
TGCGCCAGCAGCTGGACAGGAGGGGCTCAGCCCCAGCATTTT
CASSWTGGAQPQHF
>TRBJ1-5|TRBV6-2/TRBV6-3|.|15|.
TGTGCCAGCAGTTACTCGCAGGGTGGCAATCAGCCCCAGCATTTT
CASSYSQGGNQPQHF
>TRBJ2-1|TRBV19|.|16|.
TGTGCCAGTAGTATAGAAGGGACACGCGCCCCCGATGAGCAGTTCTTC
CASSIEGTRAPDEQFF
>TRBJ2-5|TRBV4-1|.|14|.
TGCGCCAGCAGCCAAGAAGTGGCCGGAGAGACCCAGTACTTC
CASSQEVAGETQYF
>TRBJ2-7|TRBV19|.|13|TRBD2
TGTGCCAGTAGGGCTAGCGGGAGCTACGAGCAGTACTTC
CASRASGSYEQYF
>TRBJ2-1|TRBV9|.|15|TRBD1
TGTGCCAGCAGCGCGGGACAGGGTGGCTACAATGAGCAGTTCTTC
CASSAGQGGYNEQFF
>TRBJ2-3|TRBV12-1|.|22|.
TGTGCCAGCAGCTTTGTGTTGTGGTCGGGGGTTCGGCCAGACAGGGGCACAGATACGCAGTGTTTT
CASSFVLWSGVRPDRGTDTQCF
>TRBJ1-5|TRBV9|.|14|.
TGTGCCAGCAGCGTAGGCTATAGCAATCAGCCCCAGCATTTT
CASSVGYSNQPQHF
>TRBJ1-5|TRBV30|.|14|.
TGTGCCTGGAGTACTTCGATGGGGAATCAGCCCCAGCATTTT
CAWSTSMGNQPQHF
>TRBJ2-3|TRBV13|.|12|.
TGTGCCAGCAGCACGCGACATGGGACGCAGTATTTT
CASSTRHGTQYF
>TRBJ2-3|TRBV7-6|.|12|.
TGTGCCAGCAGCCCGGGCGGAGATACGCAGTATTTT
CASSPGGDTQYF
>TRBJ2-3|TRBV6-4|.|13|.
TGTGCCAGCAGTGACGTGGTGGGGGATACGCAGTATTTT
CASSDVVGDTQYF
>TRBJ1-6|TRBV7-9|.|13|.
TGTGCCAGCAGCCGAGGGATCGATTCACCCCTCCACTTT
CASSRGIDSPLHF
>TRBJ1-2|TRBV23-1|.|15|.
TGCGCCAGCAGTCAAAAGAACAGACCTAACTATGGCTACACCTTC
CASSQKNRPNYGYTF
>TRBJ2-5|TRBV18|.|13|.
TGTGCCAGCTCACCCCCGGTACAAGAGACCCAGTACTTC
CASSPPVQETQYF
>TRBJ2-7|TRBV28|.|15|.
TGTGCCAGCAGTCCCGGGGACCCCCTCTCCTACGAGCAGTACTTC
CASSPGDPLSYEQYF
>TRBJ1-6|TRBV9|.|15|TRBD1
TGTGCCAGCAGCTCCTCCGGACAGGGGGCTTCACCCCTCCACTTT
CASSSSGQGASPLHF
>TRBJ1-1|TRBV12-3/TRBV12-4|.|13|.
TGTGCCAGCAGTTTAAGGGAGAACACTGAAGCTTTCTTT
CASSLRENTEAFF
>TRBJ2-7|TRBV27|.|16|.
TGTGCCAGCAATCTGAGGGGGACGGACGATCCCTACGAGCAGTACTTC
CASNLRGTDDPYEQYF
>TRBJ2-7|TRBV5-1|.|15|TRBD1
TGCGCCAGCAGCTTACCGGGACAGGGGACCTACGAGCAGTACTTC
CASSLPGQGTYEQYF
>TRBJ2-5|TRBV10-1|.|20|TRBD2
TGCGCCAGCAGTGAGGGGGTTAGCGGGAGCGCTCCTCTCCCCCAAGAGACCCAGTACTTC
CASSEGVSGSAPLPQETQYF
>TRBJ1-2|TRBV27|.|13|TRBD1
TGTGCCAGCAGTTTTAGACAGGGTAGAGGCTACACCTTC
CASSFRQGRGYTF
>TRBJ2-1|TRBV18|.|17|.
TGTGCCAGCTCACTCCTCTCAGCGGAAAGCTCCTACAATGAGCAGTTCTTC
CASSLLSAESSYNEQFF
>TRBJ2-2|TRBV9|.|15|.
TGTGCCAGCAGCCCCCGGGCTACTAACACCGGGGAGCTGTTTTTT
CASSPRATNTGELFF